The present T cell receptor beta chain was sequenced within a study of cytomegalovirus exposure and HLA in healthy donors. The overall study: Clustering assigned 81% of the 350 to 450 genotyped donors to the Caucasian-associated ancestry cluster.

Healthy bone marrow donors supplied every sample. Donors likely had unrecorded immune exposures despite being nominally healthy when sampled. Use of 60 Vbeta and 13 Jbeta primers characterized the PCR. Some clones are missing from TCRdb's copy, which holds only in-frame ones; the method was immunoSEQ multiplex PCR. The table records approximately 190,000 clones, about 83% of them present only once. Germline V gene lookup returns CDR1 SGHDT and CDR2 YYEEEE. V shed 0 bases, J shed 1 base, and the junction held 2 bases outside the gene matches. CDR3 size: 15 residues. The sample holds one count of this clone.

Sequencing used PBMCs. V and J are TRBV5-6 and TRBJ2-5; 8 bases are shared with TRBD1. The receptor comes from a man aged 35 to 55 in good health and CMV-seropositive. The CDR3 reads CASSLVDRVQETQYF. The CDR3 DNA reads TGTGCCAGCAGCTTGGTGGACAGGGTCCAAGAGACCCAGTACTTC.